This T cell receptor beta chain was profiled in a study of blood T cell repertoires in COVID-19. The wider study: Spain, Italy and the United States supplied samples that represented acute and convalescent COVID-19. Nucleic acid was either cDNA or gDNA, and it came from T cells, B-cell-depleted T cells, or PBMCs.

The protocol was immunoSEQ multiplex PCR, while the TCRdb copy is restricted to in-frame clones and leaves out a portion. The sample comprises 150,000 to 250,000 clones, about 85% of which are singletons, and approximately 2.4% rests with the top ten. Self-reported history from a screening survey and questionnaire set each donor's cohort. Recovery meant two consecutive negative NP/OP PCR tests, professional clearance, or resolved symptoms. This clonotype was obtained from a young woman who had recovered from COVID-19. Sequences were obtained from PBMCs or T cells enriched from blood (not recorded which).

The CDR3 DNA is TGTGCCAGCAGCCAAGAGAGCGGGGGGGCGTATGGCAAAAACATTCAGTACTTC. It translates to CASSQESGGAYGKNIQYF. V gene TRBV4-2 combines with J gene TRBJ2-4, with TRBD2 matching over 10 bases. There are 18 residues in the CDR3. Looked up from germline, CDR1 is LGHNA and CDR2 is YNFKEQ. The ends lost 0 bases at V and 3 bases at J; junction bases unmatched: 8.